The source of this TCR beta chain is a study of cytomegalovirus exposure and HLA in healthy donors. The primer mix had 60 Vbeta and 13 Jbeta primers. Assay: immunoSEQ multiplex PCR; the TCRdb copy retains only in-frame clones and omits some. Of about 130,000 clones in the sample, around three quarters are singletons; the top ten hold 3.5% to 5%. Study outcomes and limitations: Compared with the approximately 680-donor mean, an Asian-associated ancestry cluster reportedly had fewer N-insertions, according to a later analysis. V- and J-gene trimming of TCR beta was linked (in a later analysis) to a missense DCLRE1C variant. With high specificity and sensitivity, the classifier reportedly diagnosed cytomegalovirus status.

This CDR3 is 17 amino acids long. From germline, CDR1 is MNHNS and CDR2 SASEGT. V lost 4 bases, J lost 5 bases, and 11 bases stayed unmatched. As regards this clone: Antigen unknown.

The V and J genes are TRBV6-1 and TRBJ2-2; TRBD1 matches at 9 bases. The receptor comes from a male donor in good health and CMV-seropositive. Specimen: PBMCs. In DNA, the CDR3 is TGTGCCAGCAGTGCCCACATAACCGGGACAGGGACCGGGGAGCTGTTTTTT. Translation gives CASSAHITGTGTGELFF.